The 28 T cell receptor beta chains presented below share a single source sample, sequenced in a study of human T cells and chemical hapten exposure. TCRdb independently ran MiXCR on the RACE reads; one entry per CDR3 protein. Counted here are roughly 100,000 distinct CDR3 sequences, 30% to 35% occurring once; the ten biggest clones make up around 2.8%. This sample's time point: patch test 3, about 24 weeks after DPC sensitization. As for treatment: therapeutic diphenylcyclopropenone sensitization with weekly scalp DPC. Source: whole blood, taken in connection with sensitization to the hapten diphenylcyclopropenone (DPC). These TCRs come from a man in his forties with alopecia areata. Some clones in this sample may be carry-over from other donors' samples.

The chain joins TRBV3-1 to TRBJ1-1, with no clear D. Germline V gene lookup returns CDR1 LGHDT and CDR2 YNNKEL (reference sequence). Trimming took off 3 bases at V and 8 bases at J, with 13 bases between the two ends. This CDR3 has 13 amino acids. The CDR3 loop reads CASSHPVAGEAFF. The DNA of the CDR3 is TGTGCCAGCAGCCACCCCGTCGCCGGCGAAGCTTTCTTT.

The V and J genes are TRBV9 and TRBJ1-6, with no clear D. The V end lost 4 bases, the J end lost 8 bases, and 10 bases lay between the germline ends. The CDR3 has 13 amino acids. Germline assignment: CDR1 SGDLS and CDR2 YYNGEE. The CDR3, as DNA: TGTGCCAGCAGCCCGACGGGGTATTCACCCCTCCACTTT. Protein product: CASSPTGYSPLHF. The variable domain in full, with the rest retrieved from reference TRBV9 and TRBJ1-6, is DSGVTQTPKHLITATGQRVTLRCSPRSGDLSVYWYQQSLDQGLQFLIQYYNGEERAKGNILERFSAQQFPDLHSELNLSSLELGDSALYFCASSPTGYSPLHFGNGTRLTVT.

This clonotype was seen only once. V is TRBV5-1 and J is TRBJ2-7; D gene ambiguous. CDR1 and CDR2 from the germline V gene are SGHRS and YFSETQ. CDR3 length: 13 residues. Trimming pared 0 bases from V and 4 bases from J, leaving 8 bases between. CDR3 nucleotide sequence: TGCGCCAGCAGCTTGGGATACGGATACGAGCAGTACGTC. It yields the protein CASSLGYGYEQYV.

In its sample, this clonotype was seen a few times. This sequence joins TRBV11-1 and TRBJ2-3, with unresolved D. The CDR3 spans 16 residues. V was cut by 3 bases and J by 2 bases, with 15 bases left in between. Looked up from germline, CDR1 is SGHAT and CDR2 is FQDESV (reference sequence). For the CDR3, the DNA is TGTGCCAGCAGCTTCAAGACTCAATTCTTCACAGATACGCAGTATTTT. Translated: CASSFKTQFFTDTQYF.

This chain joins TRBV30 and TRBJ2-7, with D possibly being TRBD2 (5 bases). The CDR3 runs 16 residues. Germline CDR1 and CDR2: GTSNPN and SVGIG (reference sequence). The ends were cut back, 3 bases at V and 6 bases at J, with 24 bases in the middle. CDR3 loop: CAWRARPGWPFGEQYF. CDR3 bases: TGTGCCTGGAGAGCCCGACCGGGGTGGCCATTCGGCGAGCAGTACTTC.

The chain recombines TRBV28 with TRBJ2-1; tentative D call: TRBD1 (6 bases). Germline lookup yields CDR1 MDHEN and CDR2 SYDVKM. V was trimmed by 4 bases and J by 5 bases, leaving 15 bases between them. The CDR3 loop spans 15 amino acids. CDR3 sequence reads: CASSSAGVEDNEQFF. CDR3 bases: TGTGCCAGCAGTTCAGCAGGGGTGGAGGACAATGAGCAGTTCTTC.

J is TRBJ2-3 and V is TRBV12-3 or TRBV12-4, with a tentative D call TRBD2 (6 bases). This CDR3 is built from 14 residues. V was shortened by 3 bases and J by 1 base, with 8 bases between the two germline ends. CDR3 in amino acids: CASSFWRGTDTQYF. The CDR3, as DNA: TGTGCCAGCAGTTTTTGGAGGGGCACAGATACGCAGTATTTT.

CDR3 in amino acids: CASSADVGDEQYV. As DNA, the CDR3 is TGTGCCAGCAGCGCGGACGTTGGGGACGAGCAGTACGTC. The chain combines TRBV6-5 with TRBJ2-7; D unresolved. CDR1 and CDR2 (germline): MNHEY, SVGAGI. Trimming shortened V by 6 bases and J by 5 bases, and 14 bases separated the two germline ends. CDR3 length: 13 residues.

The V and J genes are TRBV13 and TRBJ1-1; D unresolved. This CDR3 comprises 14 residues. V was pared by 5 bases and J by 6 bases, with 16 bases between. CDR1 is PRHDT and CDR2 is FYEKMQ in the germline V gene (reference sequence). CDR3: CASSGPGCGAEAFF. CDR3 DNA sequence: TGTGCCAGCAGCGGGCCCGGGTGCGGGGCTGAAGCTTTCTTT.

This clonotype was seen only a few times. The chain is built from TRBV5-1 and TRBJ1-1; the D is unclear. V lost 0 bases and J 0 bases, leaving 9 bases between the germline ends. Germline V lookup: CDR1 SGHRS, CDR2 YFSETQ. This CDR3 is 15 amino acids long. The CDR3 DNA reads TGCGCCAGCAGCTTGGGGGCATTCATGAACACTGAAGCTTTCTTT. Protein sequence: CASSLGAFMNTEAFF.

This clonotype was detected only a few times. The chain joins TRBV29-1 to TRBJ1-1, with D maybe TRBD1 (5 bases). The CDR3 covers 12 residues. The germline V gene encodes CDR1 SQVTM and CDR2 ANQGSEA. V was shortened by 8 bases and J by 4 bases, with 14 bases between the two germline ends. The chain's CDR3 is CSLQETGTEAFF. In DNA form, the CDR3 reads TGCAGCTTACAGGAGACTGGCACTGAAGCTTTCTTT. The entire variable domain, with the rest obtained from reference TRBV29-1 and TRBJ1-1, is as follows: SAVISQKPSRDICQRGTSLTIQCQVDSQVTMMFWYRQQPGQSLTLIATANQGSEATYESGFVIDKFPISRPNLTFSTLTVSNMSPEDSSIYLCSLQETGTEAFFGQGTRLTVV.

The rearrangement joins TRBV29-1 to TRBJ2-6, with 11 bases lining up with TRBD1. CDR1 and CDR2 (germline): SQVTM, ANQGSEA. J was trimmed by 2 bases and V by 6 bases; bases with no gene match: 3. CDR3 length: 15 residues. The CDR3 DNA reads as TGCAGCGTCCGGGACAGGGGGACTGGGGCCAACGTCCTGACTTTC. Translation gives CSVRDRGTGANVLTF.

This chain connects TRBV20-1 to TRBJ2-1; 13 nucleotides match TRBD2. V lost 3 bases to trimming and J lost 3 bases; unmatched junction nucleotides: 8. The CDR3 consists of 17 residues. Germline loops: CDR1 DFQATT, CDR2 SNEGSKA (reference sequence). The CDR3 sequence is CSASIGLAGARYNEQFF. CDR3 nucleotides: TGCAGTGCTAGCATAGGACTAGCGGGAGCCCGCTACAATGAGCAGTTCTTC.

This clonotype turned up a few times. V is TRBV20-1 and J is TRBJ1-4; D is possibly TRBD1 (6 bases). Trimming took off 8 bases at V and 5 bases at J, with 12 bases between the two ends. The CDR3 covers 12 residues. CDR1 is DFQATT, CDR2 SNEGSKA, per germline (reference sequence). Here the CDR3 reads CSYGQLNEKLFF. The CDR3 DNA follows: TGCAGTTATGGACAGTTAAATGAAAAACTGTTTTTT.

This clonotype has only a few counts. The chain carries TRBV12-3 or TRBV12-4 and TRBJ1-2; possible D gene TRBD1, 6 bases. V was trimmed by 3 bases and J by 8 bases, leaving 16 bases between them. This CDR3 has 14 residues. Here the CDR3 reads CASSFQVSTGGYTF. The CDR3 DNA reads TGTGCCAGCAGTTTCCAAGTCTCGACAGGCGGCTACACCTTC.

This clonotype occurred a few times. V and J are TRBV2 and TRBJ2-5; D is undetermined. This CDR3 is built from 14 residues. Germline V gene lookup returns CDR1 SNHLY and CDR2 FYNNEI. The V and J ends lost 0 bases and 5 bases respectively, with 10 bases between them. The CDR3 DNA reads as TGTGCCAGCAGTGAAGCTTCGACTGTTGAGACCCAGTACTTC. This gives the protein CASSEASTVETQYF.

Concerning this clonotype itself: A much larger clone differs from this one at a single base, so this may be a read error. The chain uses TRBV5-1 and TRBJ2-3; D is undetermined. Germline V gene lookup returns CDR1 SGHRS and CDR2 YFSETQ. V was clipped by 2 bases and J by 4 bases, with 5 bases between them. CDR3 length: 12 amino acids. CDR3 sequence reads: CASSFLPDTQYF. CDR3 in DNA: TGCGCCAGCAGCTTCCTCCCAGATACGCAGTATTTT.

The rearrangement links TRBV7-9 to TRBJ2-2; no clear D. The germline gives CDR1 SEHNR, CDR2 FQNEAQ (reference sequence). V lost 6 bases to trimming and J lost 3 bases, with 2 bases between them. There are 11 residues in the CDR3. The CDR3 sequence: CASRDTGELFF. DNA for the CDR3: TGTGCCAGCAGAGACACCGGGGAGCTGTTTTTT.

The rearrangement uses TRBV20-1 and TRBJ2-3; TRBD1 might be the D (5 bases). CDR3 length: 15 residues. The germline CDR1 and CDR2 sequences are DFQATT and SNEGSKA (reference sequence). Trimming shortened V by 6 bases and J by 0 bases, and 16 bases separated the two germline ends. The CDR3 DNA sequence: TGCAGTGCCCGCTGGGGCGGCTCTAGCACAGATACGCAGTATTTT. Translated: CSARWGGSSTDTQYF.

The chain combines TRBV11-2 with TRBJ1-2; 9 bases fit TRBD1. CDR1 and CDR2 from the germline V gene are SGHAT and FQNNGV. V was pared by 0 bases and J by 7 bases, with 6 bases of the junction left unmatched. The CDR3 is 15 residues long. The CDR3 is CASSLDIQGAIGYTF. The CDR3 DNA follows: TGTGCCAGCAGCTTAGACATACAGGGGGCCATTGGCTACACCTTC.

This clonotype was counted only a few times. The V and J genes are TRBV28 and TRBJ2-7, with 13 positions matching TRBD2. The CDR3 runs 18 residues. Germline-derived CDR1 and CDR2 are MDHEN and SYDVKM. V shed 7 bases and J 0 bases; nucleotides not matched to a gene: 12. CDR3 protein: CASKPGLAGPFSSYEQYV. The CDR3 coding sequence is TGTGCCAGCAAACCGGGACTAGCGGGACCCTTCAGCTCCTACGAGCAGTACGTC.

The gene calls are TRBV9 and TRBJ2-3, with 8 bases identical to TRBD1. CDR3 length equals 15 residues. Germline V gene sequence: CDR1 SGDLS, CDR2 YYNGEE. V lost 3 bases, J lost 6 bases, and 9 bases stayed unmatched. The CDR3 sequence is CASSGGTGQGDTQYF. DNA of the CDR3: TGTGCCAGCAGCGGCGGGACAGGTCAAGGGGATACGCAGTATTTT.

CDR3 region: CSVGQHEQETQYF. CDR3 DNA sequence: TGCAGCGTTGGTCAACACGAACAAGAGACCCAGTACTTC. The chain links TRBV29-1 to TRBJ2-5; D not resolved. Germline CDR1 reads SQVTM; CDR2 reads ANQGSEA. V lost 4 bases and J lost 2, with 11 bases in between. The CDR3 extends over 13 amino acids.

This clonotype was counted between two and nine times. The chain has TRBV5-1 and TRBJ2-6; maybe TRBD1 (5 bases). This CDR3 comprises 16 residues. Germline CDR1 reads SGHRS; CDR2 reads YFSETQ. The V and J ends lost 3 bases and 0 bases respectively, with 10 bases between them. Here the CDR3 DNA reads TGCGCCAGCAGCTCCGACAGATTCTCTGGGGCCAACGTCCTGACTTTC. This gives the protein CASSSDRFSGANVLTF.

This clonotype was recorded once. The J gene is TRBJ2-5, the V gene TRBV5-1; a possible D gene is TRBD2 (6 bases). V gave up 0 bases and J gave up 4 bases, with 13 bases separating them. CDR3 length equals 15 residues. Per the germline V gene, CDR1 is SGHRS and CDR2 is YFSETQ. CDR3 protein: CASSLVSGVGETQYF. CDR3 sequence (DNA): TGCGCCAGCAGCTTGGTTAGCGGAGTTGGAGAGACCCAGTACTTC.

The V call is TRBV14, the J call TRBJ1-6; 8 nucleotides match TRBD1. V dropped 0 bases and J dropped 0; count of bases not matched to a gene: 1. The CDR3 covers 17 residues. Germline assignment: CDR1 SGHDN and CDR2 FVKESK. In DNA, the CDR3 is TGTGCCAGCAGCCAAGAGGACAGGGACTCCTATAATTCACCCCTCCACTTT. It codes for CASSQEDRDSYNSPLHF.

The sample holds a few counts of this clonotype. The chain has TRBV5-1 and TRBJ2-7; maybe TRBD1 (5 bases). Per the germline V gene, CDR1 is SGHRS and CDR2 is YFSETQ. V lost 1 base to trimming and J lost 4 bases, with 12 bases between them. The CDR3 is 14 amino acids. CDR3 bases: TGCGCCAGCAGCTTGCGGGTCGACAGTTACGAGCAGTACTTC. This encodes CASSLRVDSYEQYF. Variable domain in full (rest from reference TRBV5-1 and TRBJ2-7): KAGVTQTPRYLIKTRGQQVTLSCSPISGHRSVSWYQQTPGQGLQFLFEYFSETQRNKGNFPGRFSGRQFSNSRSEMNVSTLELGDSALYLCASSLRVDSYEQYFGPGTRLTVT.

The chain recombines TRBV20-1 with TRBJ2-7; maybe TRBD2 (5 bases). Trimming took off 0 bases at V and 6 bases at J, with 12 bases between the two ends. The V gene's germline CDR1 is DFQATT and CDR2 SNEGSKA (reference sequence). This CDR3 region has 13 residues. The CDR3 bases are TGCAGTGCTAGAGACCCCTTAGCGATCGAGCAGTACTTC. Its translation: CSARDPLAIEQYF.